The clone carrying this T cell receptor (beta chain) has just one count. What it recognizes is unknown. Amplification of TCR alpha and beta CDR3 regions from RNA used iRepertoire nested multiplex PCR. One-step reverse transcription and amplification started from approximately 100-400 ng of tissue mRNA or PBMC total RNA. MiXCR, applied by TCRdb to the multiplex PCR reads, yields one record per CDR3 protein. The data show around 390,000 distinct CDR3 sequences, 35% to 45% seen once. The data were obtained in a study of glioma-infiltrating T cells. In germline, CDR1 is DFQATT, CDR2 SNEGSKA (reference sequence). This CDR3 comprises 14 residues. Overall study findings and caveats: Tissue-blood divergence was below expectation in non-neoplastic patients, above in gliomas. Shared blood CDR3 signature motifs marked patients with low tissue-blood divergence.

The TCR comes from a human donor with low-grade glioma or glioblastoma, undergoing nonglioma brain surgery, or in good health (not recorded which). This rearrangement joins TRBV20-1 to TRBJ1-3; 9 bases match TRBD1. Input material: glioma tissue, nonneoplastic brain tissue, or PBMCs (not recorded which). CDR3: CSVARTGDGNTIYF. CDR3 DNA: TGCAGCGTTGCCAGGACAGGGGATGGAAACACCATATATTTT.